These 19 T cell receptor beta chains originate from one sample sequenced in a study of cytomegalovirus exposure and HLA in healthy donors. Use of 60 Vbeta and 13 Jbeta primers characterized the PCR. Repertoires were generated with immunoSEQ multiplex PCR, while TCRdb's copy carries only in-frame clones and drops some. This listing includes about 39,000 clones. Sequencing was done on a sample of PBMCs. The origin of the receptors is a woman in her 30s in good health and CMV-seropositive.

The chain recombines TRBV5-1 with TRBJ2-1, with D possibly matching TRBD1 (6 bases). Germline V gene data show CDR1 as SGHRS and CDR2 as YFSETQ. The CDR3 contains 17 residues. The V and J ends lost 1 base and 1 base respectively, with 15 bases between them. CDR3 nucleotide sequence: TGCGCCAGCAGCTTGAGGACAGCTCGAGATTCCTACAATGAGCAGTTCTTC. It codes for CASSLRTARDSYNEQFF. The full variable domain, rest sourced from reference TRBV5-1 and TRBJ2-1, is KAGVTQTPRYLIKTRGQQVTLSCSPISGHRSVSWYQQTPGQGLQFLFEYFSETQRNKGNFPGRFSGRQFSNSRSEMNVSTLELGDSALYLCASSLRTARDSYNEQFFGPGTRLTVL.

CDR3 loop: CAISLPGTSGASYNEQFF. Written as DNA, the CDR3 is TGTGCCATCAGTCTCCCCGGGACTAGCGGGGCCTCCTACAATGAGCAGTTCTTC. The J gene is TRBJ2-1, the V gene TRBV10-3; the match to TRBD2 covers 13 bases. In germline, CDR1 is ENHRY, CDR2 SYGVKD. The J segment lost 0 bases and the V segment lost 5 bases, leaving 7 bases of the junction unmatched. This CDR3 contains 18 residues.

The V call is TRBV28, the J call TRBJ1-5; weak D call: TRBD1 (6 bases). V lost 1 base to trimming and J lost 5 bases, with 12 bases between them. The germline V gene encodes CDR1 MDHEN and CDR2 SYDVKM. The CDR3 spans 15 residues. CDR3 in amino acids: CASSLFGQTYQPQHF. DNA for the CDR3: TGTGCCAGCAGTTTATTCGGACAGACTTATCAGCCCCAGCATTTT.

CDR3 region: CASRWGDESPLHF. CDR3 sequence (DNA): TGTGCCAGCAGATGGGGAGATGAGTCACCCCTCCACTTT. The chain is built from TRBV5-6 and TRBJ1-6; D unclear. The CDR3 runs to 13 residues. CDR1 and CDR2 (germline): SGHDT, YYEEEE. Trimming left V 5 bases short and J 10 bases short, with 13 bases between.

Comments on this clone: The same CDR3 also results from other DNA sequences found in this sample. The chain carries TRBV11-2 and TRBJ1-2, with 10 bases that match TRBD1. The J segment lost 6 bases and the V segment lost 9 bases, leaving 7 bases of the junction unmatched. Per germline, CDR1 SGHAT and CDR2 FQNNGV. This CDR3 has 13 residues. The CDR3 is CASRQGAVDGYTF. The CDR3 DNA sequence: TGTGCCAGTAGACAGGGGGCTGTAGATGGCTACACCTTC.

The V and J genes are TRBV10-2 and TRBJ1-5; D possibly corresponds to TRBD1 (5 bases). This CDR3 comprises 14 residues. V dropped 2 bases and J dropped 2 bases, with 7 bases sitting between them. Per the germline V gene, CDR1 is WSHSY and CDR2 is SAAADI. The CDR3 nucleotides are TGCGCCAGCAGTGAGGACAGTCGCAATCAGCCCCAGCATTTT. Encoded protein: CASSEDSRNQPQHF.

The chain carries TRBV30 and TRBJ1-2; 12 positions match TRBD1. J lost 1 base, V lost 4 bases, and 7 bases had no gene match. The germline gives CDR1 GTSNPN, CDR2 SVGIG (reference sequence). The CDR3 consists of 16 residues. The CDR3 DNA is TGTGCCTGGAAAGGGACAGGGGGCGGCAATAACTATGGCTACACCTTC. Its translation is CAWKGTGGGNNYGYTF.

The chain links TRBV5-1 to TRBJ1-6; D is unclear. CDR3 length: 16 residues. Trimming removed 0 bases from V and 9 bases from J, with 16 bases in between. Germline V lookup: CDR1 SGHRS, CDR2 YFSETQ. In DNA, the CDR3 is TGCGCCAGCAGCTTGGATCCTCTGGGTACTAGTTCACCCCTCCACTTT. As protein: CASSLDPLGTSSPLHF.

The chain links TRBV2 to TRBJ2-2; 8 bases map to TRBD1. This CDR3 contains 16 residues. V shed 5 bases, J shed 4 bases, and the junction held 9 bases outside the gene matches. CDR1 is SNHLY, CDR2 FYNNEI, per germline. CDR3 nucleotide sequence: TGTGCCAGCAGTCTTGGACAGGGACCCGGCACCGGGGAGCTGTTTTTT. Its translation: CASSLGQGPGTGELFF. Using reference TRBV2 and TRBJ2-2 for the parts outside the CDR3, the full variable domain is EPEVTQTPSHQVTQMGQEVILRCVPISNHLYFYWYRQILGQKVEFLVSFYNNEISEKSEIFDDQFSVERPDGSNFTLKIRSTKLEDSAMYFCASSLGQGPGTGELFFGEGSRLTVL.

The V call is TRBV6-6, the J call TRBJ1-4, with 9 bases that match TRBD1. The germline V gene encodes CDR1 MNHNY and CDR2 SVGAGI (reference sequence). The CDR3 covers 15 residues. The V segment lost 5 bases and the J segment 4 bases; nucleotides outside the gene matches: 5. CDR3: CASSQPGQGNEKLFF. Here the CDR3 DNA reads TGTGCCAGCAGTCAACCGGGACAGGGTAATGAAAAACTGTTTTTT.

The chain carries TRBV4-1 and TRBJ1-5; D gene ambiguous. The CDR3 runs 14 residues. V was cut by 1 base and J by 7 bases, with 11 bases left in between. Germline V gene data show CDR1 as MGHRA and CDR2 as YSYEKL. Written as DNA, the CDR3 is TGCGCCAGCAGCCAAGGATGGGAGGGACAGCCCCAGCATTTT. Its protein product is CASSQGWEGQPQHF.

This chain links TRBV5-1 with TRBJ1-3; D call uncertain. This CDR3 has 13 residues. Germline lookup yields CDR1 SGHRS and CDR2 YFSETQ. The V and J ends lost 9 bases and 0 bases respectively, with 10 bases between them. CDR3: CATSVSSGNTIYF. CDR3 coding DNA: TGCGCCACCTCGGTTAGCTCTGGAAACACCATATATTTT.

The chain is built from TRBV2 and TRBJ1-5; TRBD1 matches 8 bases. Germline CDR1 is SNHLY and CDR2 is FYNNEI. After removal of 6 bases from V and 6 bases from J, the junction contained 10 bases not matched to a gene. This CDR3 has 15 residues. The CDR3 DNA reads as TGTGCCAGCAGCTCGACCGGGACAGGAGTTCAGCCCCAGCATTTT. Its translation is CASSSTGTGVQPQHF.

The chain couples TRBV6-1 to TRBJ1-5; D is undetermined. The length of the CDR3 is 14 residues. Germline V gene data show CDR1 as MNHNS and CDR2 as SASEGT. V lost 7 bases and J lost 3, with 13 bases in between. CDR3 region: CASTVQIFNQPQHF. CDR3 nucleotides: TGTGCCAGCACTGTCCAGATATTCAATCAGCCCCAGCATTTT.

The genes are TRBV5-6 and TRBJ2-4; D is perhaps TRBD2 (5 bases). Trimming took 2 bases from V and 8 from J, leaving 14 bases between them. From germline, CDR1 is SGHDT and CDR2 YYEEEE. This CDR3 has 14 residues. This CDR3 reads CASSLSAGRDIQYF. CDR3 nucleotides: TGTGCCAGCAGCTTAAGCGCTGGGAGAGACATTCAGTACTTC. The full variable domain, completed using reference TRBV5-6 and TRBJ2-4, is DAGVTQSPTHLIKTRGQQVTLRCSPKSGHDTVSWYQQALGQGPQFIFQYYEEEERQRGNFPDRFSGHQFPNYSSELNVNALLLGDSALYLCASSLSAGRDIQYFGAGTRLSVL.

The CDR3: CATSRVPTGLNSPLHF. The CDR3 DNA is TGTGCCACCAGCAGAGTCCCGACAGGTTTAAATTCACCCCTCCACTTT. The chain has TRBV15 and TRBJ1-6, with a tentative D call TRBD1 (6 bases). The germline CDR1 and CDR2 sequences are LNHNV and YYDKDF (reference sequence). This CDR3 has 16 amino acids. V was pared by 1 base and J by 7 bases, with 14 bases between.

V and J are TRBV5-1 and TRBJ1-1; perhaps TRBD1 as D (5 bases). Between the trimmed V and J ends, which lost 3 bases and 4 bases, there was a span of 10 bases. Germline V lookup: CDR1 SGHRS, CDR2 YFSETQ. There are 13 residues in the CDR3. This CDR3 reads CASSWDGGTEAFF. The CDR3 DNA reads as TGCGCCAGCAGCTGGGACGGGGGCACTGAAGCTTTCTTT.

The V gene is TRBV30, the J gene TRBJ1-5, with 10 bases identical to TRBD1. V dropped 1 base and J dropped 5; count of bases not matched to a gene: 2. Germline CDR1 is GTSNPN and CDR2 is SVGIG (reference sequence). The CDR3 length is 14 residues. CDR3: CAWSGQGAYQPQHF. The DNA of the CDR3 is TGTGCCTGGAGTGGACAGGGGGCGTATCAGCCCCAGCATTTT.

The chain uses TRBV19 and TRBJ2-3; TRBD2 is a possible D gene (6 bases). The CDR3 consists of 15 residues. The germline V gene encodes CDR1 LNHDA and CDR2 SQIVND (reference sequence). V gave up 3 bases and J gave up 2 bases, with 12 bases separating them. In DNA, the CDR3 is TGTGCCAGTAGTATCACGGGGGTAGTCACAGATACGCAGTATTTT. Translating gives CASSITGVVTDTQYF.